This entry lists 17 T cell receptor beta chains sequenced from one sample in a study of neoadjuvant nivolumab and ipilimumab in lung cancer. Generated by immunoSEQ multiplex PCR, the TCRdb table keeps only in-frame clones and is missing some. The sample holds approximately 29,000 clones, over 75% seen once. Sample: peripheral blood, taken after neoadjuvant nivolumab, alone or with ipilimumab, at or shortly before surgery. These receptors were collected from an adult with non-small cell lung cancer.

The V gene is TRBV6-5, the J gene TRBJ2-7, with a tentative D call TRBD2 (6 bases). CDR3 size: 14 residues. Germline assignment: CDR1 MNHEY and CDR2 SVGAGI. Trimming pared 8 bases from V and 0 bases from J, leaving 14 bases between. This chain's CDR3 is CASGTTGDSYEQYF. The CDR3 bases are TGTGCCAGCGGCACGACGGGGGACTCCTACGAGCAGTACTTC.

This clone was observed a few times. This chain uses TRBV5-1 with TRBJ2-3, with a weak D call TRBD1 (5 bases). Deletions cut 0 bases from V and 1 base from J, with 9 bases between. Germline loops: CDR1 SGHRS, CDR2 YFSETQ. CDR3 length equals 15 residues. This CDR3 is CASSLEGAGTDTQYF. The CDR3 DNA is TGCGCCAGCAGCTTGGAAGGGGCCGGCACAGATACGCAGTATTTT.

The chain has TRBV19 and TRBJ1-5; D unclear. From germline, CDR1 is LNHDA and CDR2 SQIVND (reference sequence). This CDR3 has 15 residues. The V and J ends lost 5 bases and 2 bases respectively, with 13 bases between them. CDR3 DNA: TGTGCCAGTAGTGAAGGGCATTATGGCAATCAGCCCCAGCATTTT. Translated: CASSEGHYGNQPQHF. The whole variable domain, filled in from reference TRBV19 and TRBJ1-5, reads DGGITQSPKYLFRKEGQNVTLSCEQNLNHDAMYWYRQDPGQGLRLIYYSQIVNDFQKGDIAEGYSVSREKKESFPLTVTSAQKNPTAFYLCASSEGHYGNQPQHFGDGTRLSIL.

The V call is TRBV10-2, the J call TRBJ2-5; D may be TRBD1 (5 bases). This CDR3 is built from 14 residues. Trimming removed 0 bases from V and 6 bases from J, with 11 bases in between. Germline CDR1 WSHSY, CDR2 SAAADI. In DNA, the CDR3 is TGCGCCAGCAGTGAGTCTGGGGCCTTCCAGACCCAGTACTTC. As protein: CASSESGAFQTQYF.

V gene TRBV6-1 combines with J gene TRBJ2-1, with D tentatively TRBD1 or TRBD2 (5 bases each). Between the trimmed V and J ends, which lost 6 bases and 5 bases, there was a span of 11 bases. This CDR3 is 13 amino acids long. CDR1 is MNHNS, CDR2 SASEGT, per germline. The DNA for the CDR3 is TGTGCCAGCAGCGCAGGGCGGGACAATGAGCAGTTCTTC. This encodes CASSAGRDNEQFF.

V gene TRBV6-1 combines with J gene TRBJ1-1; D call uncertain. CDR3 length: 12 amino acids. Germline assignment: CDR1 MNHNS and CDR2 SASEGT. Trimming took off 5 bases at V and 10 bases at J, with 14 bases between the two ends. CDR3 bases: TGTGCCAGCAGTTCCGGGATAGCGGTAGCTTTCTTT. It specifies CASSSGIAVAFF.

The rearrangement links TRBV10-2 to TRBJ2-7, with 8 bases aligning to TRBD1. Trimming took 6 bases from V and 5 from J; bases not matched to a gene: 6. This CDR3 has 13 residues. The germline V gene has CDR1 WSHSY and CDR2 SAAADI. CDR3 loop: CASRGDRRDEQYF. In nucleotides, the CDR3 is TGCGCCAGCAGGGGGGACAGGAGAGACGAGCAGTACTTC.

This sequence joins TRBV9 and TRBJ1-1; tentative D call: TRBD1 (5 bases). CDR3 length equals 12 residues. CDR1 SGDLS and CDR2 YYNGEE come from the germline V gene. The ends were cut back, 0 bases at V and 7 bases at J, with 7 bases in the middle. The CDR3 sequence is CASSVAGGEAFF. In DNA, the CDR3 is TGTGCCAGCAGCGTAGCGGGGGGTGAAGCTTTCTTT.

This rearrangement joins TRBV7-1 to TRBJ2-7; D perhaps matches TRBD1 (6 bases). TRBV7-1 belongs to the ORF category, with a function that is uncertain. V shed 5 bases and J shed 7 bases, with 18 bases lying between them. The CDR3 is 14 amino acids. For the CDR3, the DNA is TGTGCCAGCAGCATGACAGGTTCTGGGCAAGAGCAGTACTTC. Translated: CASSMTGSGQEQYF.

The chain employs TRBV7-3 and TRBJ2-5, with 9 bases aligning to TRBD2. The CDR3 covers 16 residues. Germline V gene data show CDR1 as SGHTA and CDR2 as FQGTGA. V lost 3 bases to trimming and J lost 5 bases; unmatched junction nucleotides: 10. The CDR3 region is CASSFPDLAGYETQYF. The CDR3, as DNA: TGTGCCAGCAGCTTCCCCGATCTAGCGGGGTATGAGACCCAGTACTTC.

The chain joins TRBV19 to TRBJ1-5; tentatively, D is TRBD1 (5 bases). The CDR3 covers 14 residues. Germline V gene data show CDR1 as LNHDA and CDR2 as SQIVND (reference sequence). V lost 3 bases, J lost 3 bases, and 9 bases lay in between. Here the CDR3 DNA reads TGTGCCAGTAGTATCCGGGGCTACAATCAGCCCCAGCATTTT. Its protein is CASSIRGYNQPQHF.

The rearrangement links TRBV2 to TRBJ1-6, with D unresolved. V was pared by 8 bases and J by 6 bases, with 20 bases between. The CDR3 extends over 16 amino acids. The germline gives CDR1 SNHLY, CDR2 FYNNEI. The DNA for the CDR3 is TGTGCCAGCGAACCTCCCCAGGCAGGCAGTAATTCACCCCTCCACTTT. Its translation: CASEPPQAGSNSPLHF.

This clone appeared once. This chain uses TRBV9 with TRBJ2-5; 7 bases agree with TRBD1. The CDR3 consists of 16 residues. Germline CDR1 reads SGDLS; CDR2 reads YYNGEE. Germline trimming cut 0 bases from V and 0 bases from J; bases unmatched to any gene: 5. DNA for the CDR3: TGTGCCAGCAGCGTAGAAGGGGGACAGTACCAAGAGACCCAGTACTTC. Residues: CASSVEGGQYQETQYF.

V usage is TRBV5-4 and J usage is TRBJ1-2; D is possibly TRBD1 (6 bases). Trimming removed 3 bases from V and 10 bases from J, with 10 bases in between. CDR1 and CDR2 (germline): SGHNT, YYREEE (reference sequence). CDR3 size: 11 residues. CDR3 amino acids: CASSSTGLYTF. The CDR3 DNA is TGTGCCAGCAGCTCCACAGGGCTCTACACCTTC. The complete variable domain, with remaining parts taken from reference TRBV5-4 and TRBJ1-2, reads ETGVTQSPTHLIKTRGQQVTLRCSSQSGHNTVSWYQQALGQGPQFIFQYYREEENGRGNFPPRFSGLQFPNYSSELNVNALELDDSALYLCASSSTGLYTFGSGTRLTVV.

The rearrangement links TRBV9 to TRBJ2-3; no reliable D call. The CDR3 runs to 15 residues. The germline V gene encodes CDR1 SGDLS and CDR2 YYNGEE. Trimming left V 0 bases short and J 0 bases short, with 8 bases between. The CDR3 loop is CASSVAPGSTDTQYF. CDR3 sequence (DNA): TGTGCCAGCAGCGTAGCCCCAGGCAGCACAGATACGCAGTATTTT.

The chain carries TRBV4-1 and TRBJ1-6; D not certain. CDR1 and CDR2 from the germline V gene are MGHRA and YSYEKL. This CDR3 is 16 amino acids long. Trimming shortened V by 0 bases and J by 6 bases, and 12 bases separated the two germline ends. The CDR3 spells CASSQDVRASNSPLHF. DNA of the CDR3: TGCGCCAGCAGCCAAGATGTAAGGGCTTCTAATTCACCCCTCCACTTT.

This chain links TRBV4-2 with TRBJ2-1, with D maybe TRBD2 (7 bases). The length of the CDR3 is 20 residues. V was trimmed by 0 bases and J by 4 bases, leaving 25 bases between them. Germline V gene data show CDR1 as LGHNA and CDR2 as YNFKEQ. The CDR3 protein is CASSQDLAHREAGLYNEQFF. CDR3 in DNA: TGTGCCAGCAGCCAAGATCTTGCCCACAGGGAAGCGGGACTTTACAATGAGCAGTTCTTC.